This TCR beta chain was captured by sequencing in a study of cytomegalovirus exposure and HLA in healthy donors. The CDR3 extends over 13 amino acids. The germline V and J ends were trimmed by 6 bases and 0 bases, with 6 bases remaining between them. In germline, CDR1 is ENHRY, CDR2 SYGVKD. The PCR made use of 60 Vbeta and 13 Jbeta primers. Data came from immunoSEQ multiplex PCR; TCRdb stores just in-frame clones and leaves some out. The sample shows about 120,000 clones, 75% to 90% of them seen only once. The V call is TRBV10-3, the J call TRBJ1-5; no firm D call. The receptor was derived from a male donor in good health and CMV-seronegative. Source material: PBMCs. Written as DNA, the CDR3 is TGTGCCATCAGCCTAGATAGCAATCAGCCCCAGCATTTT. Its translation is CAISLDSNQPQHF.